Listed below are T cell receptor beta chains from one sample, sequenced in a study of patients and donors after allogeneic stem cell transplantation. TCRdb ran MiXCR on the RT-PCR reads and lists one entry per CDR3 protein. The sample records a few hundred thousand distinct CDR3 sequences, around two fifths being singletons. The sequenced sample was blood, either unsorted or a sorted T cell fraction (not recorded which). Receptors were obtained from a human donor who was either an allogeneic HSCT recipient or a stem cell or donor lymphocyte infusion donor (not recorded which). It is not recorded whose cells these are; they may come from a transplant donor. Both conserved end residues are part of each CDR3. The order of the fields is CDR3 length, D gene, V gene, clone size, J gene, CDR3 DNA, CDR3 protein. D genes are given only for firm matches. Clone size is shown for a subset of rows, as once, few, many or a class of expanded clone.

13	NA	TRBV9	NA	TRBJ1-1	TGTGCCAGCCGCAGGGACTTGAGAACTGAAGCTTTCTTT	CASRRDLRTEAFF
14	NA	TRBV5-1	NA	TRBJ1-2	TGCGCCAGCAGCTTGGATGGGGAGTTCAATGGCTACACCTTC	CASSLDGEFNGYTF
15	TRBD2	TRBV9	NA	TRBJ2-3	TGTGCCAGCAGCGTAGGCGGGGGGAGCACAGATACGCAGTATTTT	CASSVGGGSTDTQYF
16	NA	TRBV20-1	NA	TRBJ1-6	TGCAGTGCTAGAGATCCCAGGGCAGGGCTCAATTCACCCCTCCACTTT	CSARDPRAGLNSPLHF
13	NA	TRBV30	NA	TRBJ2-1	TGTGCCTGGAGTGTAAGTCTCTACAATGAGCAGTTCTTC	CAWSVSLYNEQFF
15	NA	TRBV5-1	NA	TRBJ1-3	TGCGCCAGCAGCTTGGACGGAAGCTCTGGAAACACCATATATTTT	CASSLDGSSGNTIYF
14	NA	TRBV18	NA	TRBJ2-1	TGTGCCAGCTCACGAGGGAGCTCCTACAATGAGCAGTTCTTC	CASSRGSSYNEQFF
14	TRBD1	TRBV24-1	few	TRBJ1-4	TGTGCCACCAGTGATGGACAGGGGAATGAAAAACTGTTTTTT	CATSDGQGNEKLFF
13	NA	TRBV29-1	NA	TRBJ1-4	TGCAGCGTGGGTTCAACAACTAATGAAAAACTGTTTTTT	CSVGSTTNEKLFF
15	TRBD1	TRBV4-3	NA	TRBJ1-4	TGCGCCAGCAGCCTCTCCGGACAGGGAGGGGAAAAACTGTTTTTT	CASSLSGQGGEKLFF